A single TCR beta chain is shown here with its context. With 3 bases removed from V and 0 bases from J, the gap between germline ends came to 3 bases. CDR1 is LGHDT, CDR2 YNNKEL, per germline (reference sequence). The length of the CDR3 is 14 residues. Method: immunoSEQ multiplex PCR; TCRdb's copy keeps in-frame clones and lacks some. The sample lists over 50,000 clones; approximately 88% were seen once. The entry originates in a study of blood T cell repertoires in COVID-19. Across the whole study: Sites in the United States, Italy and Spain provided acute and convalescent COVID-19 samples.

The origin of this receptor is a man in his forties or fifties with active COVID-19. The sample taken for sequencing was peripheral blood. The rearrangement uses TRBV3-1 (or the pseudogene TRBV3-2) and TRBJ2-6; D not resolved. The CDR3 DNA is TGTGCCAGCAGCCATCGCTCTGGGGCCAACGTCCTGACTTTC. Its translation: CASSHRSGANVLTF.